These T cell receptor beta chains were read from a single sample in a study of cytomegalovirus exposure and HLA in healthy donors. Repertoires were generated with immunoSEQ multiplex PCR, while TCRdb's copy carries only in-frame clones and drops some. The sample lists about 240,000 clones; about 80% were seen once. Specimen: PBMCs. These receptors were taken from an older woman in good health and CMV-seropositive. CDR3s include the opening cysteine and the closing phenylalanine or tryptophan. The D gene is left open where the match is weak. Expanded clones are given a class, and other clones once, few, many or no size at all.

d_call clone_size j_call v_call cdr3_aa cdr3_nt
- few TRBJ2-7 TRBV6-1 CASSELLYEQYF TGTGCCAGCAGTGAATTACTGTACGAGCAGTACTTC
TRBD2 - TRBJ2-1 TRBV6-5 CASSYGAGGPYNEQFF TGTGCCAGCAGTTACGGAGCGGGAGGGCCTTACAATGAGCAGTTCTTC
TRBD1 few TRBJ2-5 TRBV5-1 CASSLVDRVWQETQYF TGCGCCAGCAGCTTGGTCGACAGGGTATGGCAAGAGACCCAGTACTTC
TRBD1 - TRBJ1-2 TRBV7-9 CASSHTGTGLLNYGYTF TGTGCCAGCAGCCACACCGGGACAGGCCTTCTTAACTATGGCTACACCTTC
TRBD1 once TRBJ2-2 TRBV15 CATSWTGNTGELFF TGTGCCACCAGCTGGACAGGGAACACCGGGGAGCTGTTTTTT
- - TRBJ2-3 TRBV9 CASSLRDVYQGDTQYF TGTGCCAGCAGCCTTCGGGACGTCTACCAGGGGGATACGCAGTATTTT
- few TRBJ2-2 TRBV7-9 CAGWSTGELFF TGTGCAGGCTGGAGTACCGGGGAGCTGTTTTTT
TRBD2 - TRBJ2-1 TRBV27 CASSVSLAGYNEQFF TGTGCCAGCAGTGTATCACTAGCGGGCTACAATGAGCAGTTCTTC
TRBD2 - TRBJ2-1 TRBV7-2 CASSLNGLADNEQFF TGTGCCAGCAGCTTAAACGGACTAGCGGACAATGAGCAGTTCTTC
- - TRBJ1-3 TRBV11-3 CASRRTDTKLSGNTIYF TGTGCCAGCAGACGGACAGATACGAAACTCTCTGGAAACACCATATATTTT
TRBD1 - TRBJ1-2 TRBV6-5 CASSSDAGGGYTF TGTGCCAGCAGTTCCGACGCAGGGGGAGGCTACACCTTC
- - TRBJ2-4 TRBV6-1 CASSVSRGLSKNIQYF TGTGCCAGCAGTGTTTCCAGGGGTTTGTCCAAAAACATTCAGTACTTC
- - TRBJ2-1 TRBV6-5 CASSYSRGSAYNEQFF TGTGCCAGCAGTTACTCACGAGGGTCGGCCTACAATGAGCAGTTCTTC
TRBD1 - TRBJ2-1 TRBV19 CASSIGGTGVSYNEQFF TGTGCCAGTAGTATAGGAGGGACAGGGGTCTCCTACAATGAGCAGTTCTTC
- - TRBJ2-3 TRBV27 CASSFRRDRPTVPSTDTQYF TGTGCCAGCAGTTTCCGCCGCGACAGACCAACTGTCCCTAGCACAGATACGCAGTATTTT
- once TRBJ2-2 TRBV30 CAWSVRAVNTGELFF TGTGCCTGGAGTGTACGAGCGGTTAACACCGGGGAGCTGTTTTTT